This TCR beta chain was identified in a study of blood T cell repertoires in COVID-19. Whole-study context: Acute and convalescent COVID-19 samples came from the United States, Italy and Spain. PBMCs, B-cell-depleted T cells, or T cells provided the cDNA or gDNA that made up the material.

Original analysis: Estimated nucleated cell counts came from reference gene primer amplification. This table comes from immunoSEQ multiplex PCR, and its TCRdb copy is limited to in-frame clones, with some not included. V and J calls and clone size are given by that table; D and trimming were obtained from the DNA. The table includes more than 100,000 clones, roughly 83% detected once. In germline, CDR1 is MNHEY, CDR2 SVGAGI. This CDR3 is 15 amino acids long. The germline V and J ends were trimmed by 6 bases and 4 bases, with 13 bases remaining between them. This receptor was identified in an elderly woman with acute or convalescent COVID-19. The chain employs TRBV6-5 and TRBJ2-6; weak D call: TRBD1 (5 bases). What was sequenced was peripheral blood. This CDR3 reads CASSLRGSGANVLTF. The CDR3 DNA reads as TGTGCCAGCAGCCTTAGGGGTTCCGGGGCCAACGTCCTGACTTTC.